Each of the 13 T cell receptor beta chains below was sequenced from the same sample in a study of cytomegalovirus exposure and HLA in healthy donors (dated by TCRdb to the late 2010s). Library preparation used the immunoSEQ multiplex PCR assay. A mixture of 60 forward primers for TCR Vbeta segments and 13 reverse primers for TCR Jbeta segments was used in the multiplex PCR. TCRdb took this table from immuneACCESS and kept in-frame rearrangements with V and J called. Such tables lack part of the clones; where checked against another copy, unresolved V genes explain under half of the gap, and the rest is unexplained. This sample has about 170,000 clones in its table, and more than 80% of those were observed once. Jointly, the top ten make up 2.4% of the sample. What was sequenced was PBMCs. These receptors all stem from a male donor in good health and CMV-seronegative.

The V and J genes are TRBV7-2 and TRBJ2-3; TRBD2 is a possible D gene (6 bases). The CDR3 extends over 14 amino acids. The V and J ends lost 1 base and 5 bases respectively, with 10 bases between them. CDR1 is SGHTA and CDR2 is FQGNSA in the germline V gene. The CDR3: CASSLGGERDTQYF. The CDR3 DNA sequence: TGTGCCAGCAGCTTAGGGGGGGAAAGAGATACGCAGTATTTT.

The CDR3 here is CASSAGRGLSTDTQYF. The CDR3 nucleotides read TGTGCCAGCAGTGCCGGGAGGGGGCTATCCACAGATACGCAGTATTTT. J is TRBJ2-3 and V is TRBV27; D may be TRBD2 (8 bases). This CDR3 has 16 residues. V dropped 5 bases and J dropped 2 bases, with 17 bases sitting between them. The germline V gene has CDR1 MNHEY and CDR2 SMNVEV (reference sequence).

To note about this clone: One end of the junction is discordant with germline, which a read error may explain. This chain links TRBV7-9 with TRBJ1-2; D ambiguous. Germline CDR1 reads SEHNR; CDR2 reads FQNEAQ (reference sequence). The CDR3 runs 12 residues. The CDR3 loop is CSSSPGEYGYTF. The CDR3 DNA is TGTTCCAGCAGCCCCGGGGAGTATGGCTACACCTTC. Drawing the rest from reference TRBV7-9 and TRBJ1-2, the complete variable domain is DTGVSQNPRHKITKRGQNVTFRCDPISEHNRLYWYRQTLGQGPEFLTYFQNEAQLEKSRLLSDRFSAERPKGSFSTLEIQRTEQGDSAMYLCSSSPGEYGYTFGSGTRLTVV.

Remarks on this clone: At one boundary the junction diverges from the germline segment, which might be a read error. The chain carries TRBV25-1 and TRBJ2-7; 9 bases match TRBD1. The CDR3 runs to 15 residues. The germline V gene encodes CDR1 MGHDK and CDR2 SYGVNS. The CDR3, as DNA: TGTGCCAGCAGTAATAGGGGACAGGGCTCCCACGAGCAGTACTTC. Its translation: CASSNRGQGSHEQYF.

Only one count was recorded for this clone. V gene TRBV15 combines with J gene TRBJ2-3; 7 bases map to TRBD2. J was trimmed by 4 bases and V by 1 base; bases with no gene match: 2. The CDR3 length is 14 residues. Germline-derived CDR1 and CDR2 are LNHNV and YYDKDF (reference sequence). CDR3 in amino acids: CATSRGAGADTQYF. DNA for the CDR3: TGTGCCACCAGCAGAGGGGCGGGGGCAGATACGCAGTATTTT. Full variable domain (remainder filled in from reference TRBV15 and TRBJ2-3): DAMVIQNPRYQVTQFGKPVTLSCSQTLNHNVMYWYQQKSSQAPKLLFHYYDKDFNNEADTPDNFQSRRPNTSFCFLDIRSPGLGDTAMYLCATSRGAGADTQYFGPGTRLTVL.

This clone was recorded once. The rearrangement uses TRBV7-6 and TRBJ2-1, with TRBD2 identical over 9 bases. This CDR3 has 13 residues. J lost 5 bases, V lost 5 bases, and 1 base had no gene match. CDR1 SGHVS and CDR2 FNYEAQ come from the germline V gene. The CDR3 here is CASSRGGDNEQFF. Written as DNA, the CDR3 is TGTGCCAGCAGCCGCGGGGGGGACAATGAGCAGTTCTTC.

The chain combines TRBV29-1 with TRBJ2-5, with TRBD1 matching 8 bases. The J call may be wrong; the DNA end is better matched by TRBJ2-7. The CDR3 spans 13 residues. The germline gives CDR1 SQVTM, CDR2 ANQGSEA. CDR3 protein: CSVATGGSYEQYF. Written as DNA, the CDR3 is TGCAGCGTTGCAACAGGGGGCTCCTACGAGCAGTACTTC.

This clone was detected once. The V call is TRBV7-9, the J call TRBJ1-1; maybe TRBD1 (6 bases). The germline V and J ends were trimmed by 5 bases and 0 bases, with 10 bases remaining between them. This CDR3 is built from 14 residues. CDR1 and CDR2 (germline): SEHNR, FQNEAQ (reference sequence). The CDR3 nucleotides are TGTGCCAGCAGCCCGGGGACACTGAACACTGAAGCTTTCTTT. It encodes CASSPGTLNTEAFF.

The chain recombines TRBV4-1 with TRBJ1-4; TRBD1 matches at 7 bases. The trim removed 3 bases at V and 7 bases at J, leaving 8 bases unmatched. This CDR3 has 15 residues. Germline V CDR1 and CDR2: MGHRA, YSYEKL. Here the CDR3 DNA reads TGCGCCAGCAGCCAGGAAGACAGGGTCGGTGAAAAACTGTTTTTT. Protein product: CASSQEDRVGEKLFF.

The chain combines TRBV7-9 with TRBJ2-1, with D maybe TRBD2 (6 bases). The CDR3 loop spans 10 amino acids. Trimming left V 11 bases short and J 7 bases short, with 9 bases between. The germline gives CDR1 SEHNR, CDR2 FQNEAQ (reference sequence). Written as DNA, the CDR3 is TGTGCCCTTGGAGGGAATGAGCAGTTCTTC. Protein product: CALGGNEQFF. Together with reference TRBV7-9 and TRBJ2-1, the CDR3 gives the full variable domain: DTGVSQNPRHKITKRGQNVTFRCDPISEHNRLYWYRQTLGQGPEFLTYFQNEAQLEKSRLLSDRFSAERPKGSFSTLEIQRTEQGDSAMYLCALGGNEQFFGPGTRLTVL.

The chain employs TRBV30 and TRBJ2-5; weak D call: TRBD2 (5 bases). V lost 1 base and J lost 4, with 13 bases in between. The CDR3 totals 14 residues. Looked up from germline, CDR1 is GTSNPN and CDR2 is SVGIG (reference sequence). This CDR3 reads CAWSAGGLGETQYF. The CDR3 DNA is TGTGCCTGGAGTGCAGGCGGGTTGGGAGAGACCCAGTACTTC.

The chain links TRBV6-1 to TRBJ2-1, with a tentative D call TRBD2 (7 bases). CDR3 length: 16 residues. Germline loops: CDR1 MNHNS, CDR2 SASEGT. Trimming left V 2 bases short and J 2 bases short, with 13 bases between. The CDR3 DNA reads TGTGCCAGCAGTGAATACGGGGGGCCCCCCTACAATGAGCAGTTCTTC. This gives the protein CASSEYGGPPYNEQFF.

The chain is built from TRBV7-2 and TRBJ2-1, with 10 nucleotides matching TRBD2. Germline V gene data show CDR1 as SGHTA and CDR2 as FQGNSA. The length of the CDR3 is 17 residues. The J segment lost 5 bases and the V segment lost 5 bases, leaving 12 bases of the junction unmatched. In DNA form, the CDR3 reads TGTGCCAGCAGCCCGTCATCCCTAGCGGGGGTCAACAATGAGCAGTTCTTC. Translated: CASSPSSLAGVNNEQFF. The full variable domain, its missing parts supplied by reference TRBV7-2 and TRBJ2-1, is GAGVSQSPSNKVTEKGKDVELRCDPISGHTALYWYRQSLGQGLEFLIYFQGNSAPDKSGLPSDRFSAERTGGSVSTLTIQRTQQEDSAVYLCASSPSSLAGVNNEQFFGPGTRLTVL.